This passage covers 32 T cell receptor beta chains from one sample sequenced in a study of CD4 and CD8 cells across lung adenocarcinoma regions. Each CDR3 protein is one row after TCRdb ran MiXCR on the PCR reads. The sample has roughly 20,000 distinct CDR3 sequences; less than 70% are singletons. The sample was CD8+ T cells from the center of a lung tumor. The receptors shown here come from a female donor with lung adenocarcinoma. The CD4 and CD8 labels of this study may be unreliable.

V gene TRBV12-3 or TRBV12-4 combines with J gene TRBJ2-2, with D unresolved. This CDR3 contains 14 residues. The CDR3 DNA follows: TGTGCATCTCAACCGAACGCGAACACCGGGGAGCTGTTTTTT. Translation: CASQPNANTGELFF.

The CDR3 DNA reads as TGTGCCAGCAGTCGAGGGCTAGCGGGAGCCCAAGAGACCCAGTACTTC. This translates into CASSRGLAGAQETQYF. The chain recombines TRBV7-6 with TRBJ2-5; TRBD2 agrees at 10 bases. Looked up from germline, CDR1 is SGHVS and CDR2 is FNYEAQ. This CDR3 has 16 amino acids. The ends lost 6 bases at V and 1 base at J; junction bases unmatched: 8.

J is TRBJ2-1 and V is TRBV6-8, with a weak D call TRBD1 (6 bases). The J call may be mistaken, given a closer DNA end match to TRBJ2-5. Germline V gene sequence: CDR1 MNHGY, CDR2 SAAAGT. There are 14 residues in the CDR3. DNA for the CDR3: TGTGCCAGCAGTCATCAGGGGTTGAGGGGGACCCAGTACTTC. This sequence encodes CASSHQGLRGTQYF.

The gene calls are TRBV6-1 and TRBJ2-2; 7 bases line up with TRBD1. Trimming at V came to 6 bases and at J to 16 bases, leaving 23 bases not matched to a gene. The CDR3 loop spans 16 amino acids. The germline V gene encodes CDR1 MNHNS and CDR2 SASEGT. CDR3 sequence: CASRVRGGASTETQFF. The CDR3 bases are TGTGCCAGCAGGGTGCGAGGGGGCGCGAGCACAGAGACGCAGTTTTTT.

This clonotype came up a few times. The genes are TRBV14 and TRBJ2-4; 9 bases line up with TRBD1. The ends lost 1 base at V and 10 bases at J; junction bases unmatched: 17. The CDR3 runs to 18 residues. In germline, CDR1 is SGHDN, CDR2 FVKESK. CDR3 nucleotide sequence: TGTGCCAGCAGCCAAGCCGCGGGACAGGGAGGGTGGTGGTCGATTCAGTACTTC. Protein: CASSQAAGQGGWWSIQYF.

The V and J genes are TRBV2 and TRBJ2-3; TRBD1 matches at 10 bases. Losses at the gene ends were 6 bases for V and 5 bases for J; bases not matched to a gene: 8. Germline V gene sequence: CDR1 SNHLY, CDR2 FYNNEI. The CDR3 has 15 amino acids. The CDR3 spells CASSADRGHGDTQYF. The CDR3 coding sequence is TGTGCCAGCAGCGCTGACAGGGGGCATGGAGATACGCAGTATTTT.

V usage is TRBV9 and J usage is TRBJ2-1, with 9 positions matching TRBD1. Germline V lookup: CDR1 SGDLS, CDR2 YYNGEE. The V segment lost 3 bases and the J segment 1 base; nucleotides outside the gene matches: 5. The CDR3 covers 16 residues. The CDR3 coding sequence is TGTGCCAGCAGCGCGAGACAGGGGGTATCCTACAATGAGCAGTTCTTC. Amino acid sequence: CASSARQGVSYNEQFF.

Worth noting for this clonotype: One end of the junction does not line up with germline, which may come from a read error. The genes are TRBV6-2 or TRBV6-3 and TRBJ2-5; no clear D. The tail of the sequence fits TRBJ2-3 better, so the J call may be wrong. Germline V gene sequence: CDR1 MNHEY, CDR2 SVGEGT. This CDR3 contains 14 residues. CDR3 nucleotide sequence: TGTGCCAGCAGGCAACAGAGTGACACAGAGACGCAGTATTTT. Its translation: CASRQQSDTETQYF.

The V gene is TRBV7-2, the J gene TRBJ2-6; D perhaps matches TRBD2 (6 bases). This CDR3 contains 16 residues. CDR1 is SGHTA and CDR2 is FQGNSA in the germline V gene. Trimming left V 6 bases short and J 3 bases short, with 15 bases between. The CDR3 region is CASSGSRGFGANVLTF. The CDR3 nucleotides read TGTGCCAGCAGTGGATCCCGGGGGTTTGGGGCCAACGTCCTGACTTTC. Based on the CDR3 plus reference TRBV7-2 and TRBJ2-6, the full variable domain is GAGVSQSPSNKVTEKGKDVELRCDPISGHTALYWYRQSLGQGLEFLIYFQGNSAPDKSGLPSDRFSAERTGGSVSTLTIQRTQQEDSAVYLCASSGSRGFGANVLTFGAGSRLTVL.

The J gene is TRBJ2-1, the V gene TRBV2; 10 nucleotides line up with TRBD1. Per the germline V gene, CDR1 is SNHLY and CDR2 is FYNNEI. The V and J ends lost 7 bases and 4 bases, in that order; junction bases with no gene match: 7. The CDR3 consists of 15 residues. CDR3 region: CASKSTGGGYNEQFF. The CDR3 DNA reads as TGTGCCAGCAAATCGACAGGGGGCGGTTACAATGAGCAGTTCTTC.

As DNA, the CDR3 is TGCGCCAGGGGGCTGGGAGCCAAAGGCATTCAGTACTTC. Amino acids: CARGLGAKGIQYF. The rearrangement uses TRBV10-2 and TRBJ2-4, with D tentatively TRBD1 or TRBD2 (5 bases each). The length of the CDR3 is 13 residues. Trimming cost V 9 bases and J 9 bases, with 18 bases left between them. Germline V lookup: CDR1 WSHSY, CDR2 SAAADI.

In the case of this clonotype: A junction end diverges from the germline sequence, so it may reflect a read error. V gene TRBV7-2 combines with J gene TRBJ2-4; D is ambiguous. From germline, CDR1 is SGHTA and CDR2 FQGNSA. The CDR3 covers 14 residues. The CDR3 DNA follows: TGTGCGGGCAGCTGGGTTTGTGCCACAAACATTCAGTACTTC. Protein sequence: CAGSWVCATNIQYF.

The chain combines TRBV7-2 with TRBJ2-1, with 7 nucleotides matching TRBD1. TRBJ2-7 explains the end of the DNA better; the J call may be wrong. Germline assignment: CDR1 SGHTA and CDR2 FQGNSA. The CDR3 is 22 amino acids. This chain's CDR3 is CASSLGNRDRQKSSSWAYEQYV. CDR3 nucleotides: TGTGCCAGCAGCTTAGGAAACCGGGACAGACAGAAAAGTAGCTCGTGGGCCTACGAGCAGTACGTC.

Comment on this clonotype: The junction and the germline gene differ at one end; a read error may be behind it. This chain connects TRBV27 to TRBJ2-5; tentatively, D is TRBD1 or TRBD2 (7 bases each). Germline V gene sequence: CDR1 MNHEY, CDR2 SMNVEV (reference sequence). The CDR3 has 16 amino acids. CDR3 in DNA: TGTGCCAGCGGGGGGGGAGGGGGCGGTGACCAAGATACCCAGTACTTC. Encoded protein: CASGGGGGGDQDTQYF.

In this sample, this clonotype turned up a few times. This chain links TRBV6-5 with TRBJ2-5; D possibly corresponds to TRBD1 (6 bases). The end of the DNA aligns better with TRBJ2-7, so the J call may be wrong. Looked up from germline, CDR1 is MNHEY and CDR2 is SVGAGI. The CDR3 extends over 15 amino acids. CDR3 sequence reads: CASSFEDQGFYEQYV. Written as DNA, the CDR3 is TGTGCCAGCAGTTTTGAGGATCAGGGGTTTTACGAGCAGTACGTC.

This clonotype has a handful of counts. The V and J genes are TRBV11-2 and TRBJ2-1; the D gene is possibly TRBD2 (6 bases). The CDR3 length is 15 residues. In germline, CDR1 is SGHAT, CDR2 FQNNGV. V was pared by 5 bases and J by 4 bases, with 15 bases between. The CDR3 nucleotides read TGTGCCAGCAGCGACCCGGGACTCGGGTACAATGAGCAGTTCTTC. This encodes CASSDPGLGYNEQFF.

This clonotype was counted at least ten times. V is TRBV7-3 and J is TRBJ2-3; the D is unclear. The germline gives CDR1 SGHTA, CDR2 FQGTGA. V was clipped by 3 bases and J by 2 bases, with 6 bases between them. CDR3 length equals 13 residues. CDR3 nucleotides: TGTGCCAGCAGCTTCGTAGCCACAGATACGCAGTATTTT. Translating it yields CASSFVATDTQYF.

V gene TRBV6-1 combines with J gene TRBJ2-7; perhaps TRBD1 as D (6 bases). Germline loops: CDR1 MNHNS, CDR2 SASEGT. The germline V and J ends were trimmed by 7 bases and 6 bases, with 16 bases remaining between them. This CDR3 region has 13 residues. The CDR3 reads CASTFAQGSEQYF. Here the CDR3 DNA reads TGTGCCAGCACCTTCGCACAGGGCAGCGAGCAGTACTTC.

The V call is TRBV6-5, the J call TRBJ2-4, with D unresolved. The CDR3 contains 15 residues. Germline V gene sequence: CDR1 MNHEY, CDR2 SVGAGI. V lost 2 bases to trimming and J lost 8 bases, with 16 bases between them. The CDR3 region has the DNA TGTGCCAGCAGTTACCCCAACCAGGCCGCGTACATTCAGTACTTC. The encoded protein is CASSYPNQAAYIQYF.

This chain joins TRBV7-9 and TRBJ2-5; tentative D call: TRBD2 (5 bases). TRBJ2-7 explains the end of the DNA better; the J call may be wrong. Germline values: CDR1 SEHNR, CDR2 FQNEAQ (reference sequence). The CDR3 contains 16 residues. CDR3 nucleotide sequence: TGTGCCAGCAGCCAAAGTGGAGGCGTCGTATCCTACGAGCAGTACTTC. Residues: CASSQSGGVVSYEQYF.

In its sample, this clonotype was seen many times. The CDR3 spells CASSSAPGTRTIGAFF. The CDR3 bases are TGTGCCAGCAGTTCAGCCCCCGGGACAAGGACCATAGGGGCTTTCTTT. This sequence joins TRBV12-3 or TRBV12-4 and TRBJ1-1; D possibly corresponds to TRBD1 (6 bases). Trimming took 4 bases from V and 11 from J, leaving 26 bases between them. CDR3 length: 16 residues.

This rearrangement joins TRBV25-1 to TRBJ2-1; tentatively, D is TRBD1 (5 bases). TRBJ2-5 matches the DNA end more closely, so the J call is doubtful. This CDR3 spans 12 amino acids. Germline CDR1 reads MGHDK; CDR2 reads SYGVNS. CDR3 sequence: CASRDTQETQYF. DNA of the CDR3: TGTGCCAGCAGGGACACCCAAGAGACCCAGTACTTC.

The rearrangement links TRBV27 to TRBJ2-3; D may be TRBD2 (7 bases). The CDR3 length is 14 residues. Deletions cut 8 bases from V and 4 bases from J, with 16 bases between. The germline V gene encodes CDR1 MNHEY and CDR2 SMNVEV (reference sequence). The CDR3 is CASGGGQGPDTQYF. Here the CDR3 DNA reads TGTGCCAGCGGGGGGGGCCAGGGCCCAGATACGCAGTATTTT.

This chain joins TRBV6-5 and TRBJ2-3; D is ambiguous. CDR3 length equals 16 residues. V shed 0 bases and J shed 4 bases, with 14 bases lying between them. Germline V gene sequence: CDR1 MNHEY, CDR2 SVGAGI. CDR3 sequence reads: CASSYSINLEADTQYF. For the CDR3, the DNA is TGTGCCAGCAGTTACTCGATTAACCTTGAGGCAGATACGCAGTATTTT.

V is TRBV6-5 and J is TRBJ2-6; 7 bases align to TRBD1. The CDR3 totals 17 residues. The V and J ends lost 4 bases and 0 bases, in that order; junction bases with no gene match: 6. CDR1 is MNHEY and CDR2 is SVGAGI in the germline V gene. The DNA of the CDR3 is TGTGCCAGCAGTTCGACAGGGTCAATCTCTGGGGCCAACGTCCTGACTTTC. Protein product: CASSSTGSISGANVLTF.

In the case of this clonotype: Mismatch with germline at one junction end may stem from a read error. The gene calls are TRBV27 and TRBJ2-3, with unresolved D. In germline, CDR1 is MNHEY, CDR2 SMNVEV (reference sequence). This CDR3 comprises 11 residues. The CDR3 bases are TGTGCCCGGTGTGCCCCAGACACGCAGTATTTT. The encoded protein is CARCAPDTQYF.

The table lists this clonotype with many counts. The chain has TRBV7-6 and TRBJ1-1, with D possibly TRBD1 on 5 matching bases. The CDR3 spans 17 residues. Trimming took off 0 bases at V and 1 base at J, with 15 bases between the two ends. Germline V gene data show CDR1 as SGHVS and CDR2 as FNYEAQ. DNA of the CDR3: TGTGCCAGCAGCTTAGCGGCTCGGCCGGGACCGAACACTGAAGCTTTCTTT. Its protein is CASSLAARPGPNTEAFF.

This chain's CDR3 is CAGGRGRGPDTQYF. Written as DNA, the CDR3 is TGTGCGGGGGGGCGAGGCCGGGGCCCAGATACCCAGTACTTC. The chain has TRBV27 and TRBJ2-5; D perhaps matches TRBD2 (7 bases). The CDR3 extends over 14 amino acids. Germline V gene data show CDR1 as MNHEY and CDR2 as SMNVEV (reference sequence).

About this clonotype: The junction and the germline gene differ at one end; a read error may be behind it. The rearrangement joins TRBV27 to TRBJ2-1, with TRBD2 as a possible D gene (6 bases). The DNA matches TRBJ2-7 better at its end, which makes the J call doubtful. This CDR3 region has 14 residues. Germline V CDR1 and CDR2: MNHEY, SMNVEV (reference sequence). The CDR3 is CRGAGLRAKNTQYF. CDR3 coding DNA: TGCCGCGGCGCGGGGCTTCGAGCCAAAAATACGCAGTACTTC.

In its sample, this clonotype was seen once. This rearrangement joins TRBV6-5 to TRBJ2-1; 7 positions agree with TRBD2. V lost 2 bases and J lost 7; bases outside the gene matches: 5. Germline CDR1 MNHEY, CDR2 SVGAGI. The CDR3 sequence is 14 residues long. For the CDR3, the DNA is TGTGCCAGCAGTTACAGCGGCGGGGGAAATGAGCAGTTCTTC. Translating it yields CASSYSGGGNEQFF.

The rearrangement uses TRBV30 and TRBJ2-1; D not resolved. V lost 3 bases and J lost 6, with 6 bases in between. CDR3 size: 11 residues. From germline, CDR1 is GTSNPN and CDR2 SVGIG (reference sequence). The CDR3 DNA reads as TGTGCCTGGAGCGTCCTCAATGAGCAGTTCTTC. Protein sequence: CAWSVLNEQFF.

This clonotype was seen a handful of times. The rearrangement links TRBV12-3 or TRBV12-4 to TRBJ2-4; D is ambiguous. V shed 4 bases and J shed 13 bases, with 14 bases lying between them. The length of the CDR3 is 12 residues. The CDR3 sequence: CASSSLSNEQYF. The CDR3 DNA reads as TGTGCCAGCAGTTCTCTGAGCAATGAGCAGTACTTC.